This entry features one T cell receptor (beta chain) sequence. Its antigen remains unidentified. This cohort consisted of healthy bone marrow donors. This entry belongs to a study of cytomegalovirus exposure and HLA in healthy donors. Study overall: Approximately 85 million unique TCRs from HLA-typed donors made up an early data release. The study's findings and limits: As a later analysis revealed, most CMV-associated TCR beta chains appeared HLA-restricted.

The PCR was carried out with 60 Vbeta primers and 13 Jbeta primers. Generated by immunoSEQ multiplex PCR, the TCRdb table keeps only in-frame clones and is missing some. The top ten hold roughly 6.3% of the sample, which has around 160,000 clones, 60% to 80% seen once. V lost 3 bases and J lost 1; bases outside the gene matches: 6. This CDR3 has 17 amino acids. Germline V lookup: CDR1 SGHVS, CDR2 FNYEAQ. This TCR came from a woman between 40 and 55 years old in good health and CMV-seropositive. The sample was PBMCs. This chain links TRBV7-6 with TRBJ2-7, with TRBD2 identical over 13 bases. This CDR3 reads CASSFPGLAGESYEQYF. CDR3 bases: TGTGCCAGCAGCTTCCCTGGACTAGCGGGGGAGTCCTACGAGCAGTACTTC.